The text below deals with one T cell receptor beta chain. The antigen remains undetermined. Arm-PCR of CDR3 regions and iRepertoire HTBI primers were the basis on which TCR beta libraries were built. MiXCR, applied by TCRdb to the multiplex PCR reads, yields one record per CDR3 protein. The sample has roughly 380,000 distinct CDR3 sequences; 15% are singletons. The data belong to a study of regulatory T cells in long-lasting Graves disease. Time point in this sample: newly diagnosed GD, antithyroid drugs for less than 3 months. Preparation of the TCR library used RNA extracted from PBMCs. Staff took approximately 10 milliliters of peripheral blood and put it into EDTA tubes. General study results and limits: Preferential use of TRBV28, TRBJ1-2 and TRBJ2-5 was seen in persistent disease.

Germline CDR1 SGHDN, CDR2 FVKESK. The ends were cut back, 3 bases at V and 13 bases at J, with 16 bases in the middle. The CDR3 loop spans 14 amino acids. This clonotype was obtained from a female donor with Graves disease. The rearrangement joins TRBV14 to TRBJ1-6, with D unresolved. The starting material was peripheral blood mononuclear cells (PBMCs), obtained at new diagnosis, from a patient treated with antithyroid drugs. The CDR3 loop reads CASSQTGPGSPLHF. CDR3 nucleotide sequence: TGTGCCAGCAGCCAGACGGGCCCAGGTTCCCCCCTCCACTTT.